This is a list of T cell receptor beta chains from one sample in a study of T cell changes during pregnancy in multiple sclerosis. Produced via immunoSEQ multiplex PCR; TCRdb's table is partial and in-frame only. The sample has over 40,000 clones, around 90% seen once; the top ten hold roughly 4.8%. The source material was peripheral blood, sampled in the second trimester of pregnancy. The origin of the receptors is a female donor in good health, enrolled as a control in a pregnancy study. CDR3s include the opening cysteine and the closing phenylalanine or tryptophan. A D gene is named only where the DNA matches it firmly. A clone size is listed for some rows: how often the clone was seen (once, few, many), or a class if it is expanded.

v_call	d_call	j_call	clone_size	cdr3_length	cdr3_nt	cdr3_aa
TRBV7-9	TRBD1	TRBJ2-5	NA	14	TGTGCCAGCAGCCCAACAGGGGGGAGAGAGACCCAGTACTTC	CASSPTGGRETQYF
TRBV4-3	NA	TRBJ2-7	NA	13	TGCGCCAGCAGCCAACCCTCCGTTGACGAGCAGTACTTC	CASSQPSVDEQYF
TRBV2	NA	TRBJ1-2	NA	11	TGTGCCAGCAGGGACAGACCTGGCTACACCTTC	CASRDRPGYTF
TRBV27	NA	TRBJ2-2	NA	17	TGTGCCAGCAGTTTATCGAGTCTAGCCACGAACACCGGGGAGCTGTTTTTT	CASSLSSLATNTGELFF
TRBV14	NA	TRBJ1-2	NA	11	TGTGCCAGCAGCCAAGGTCGGGGCTACACCTTC	CASSQGRGYTF
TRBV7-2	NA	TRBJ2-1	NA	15	TGTGCCAGCAGCTTTTTGGACAAAGTGCGAAATGAGCAGTTCTTC	CASSFLDKVRNEQFF
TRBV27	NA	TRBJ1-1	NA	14	TGTGCCAGCAGTTTAAATCCCTATAACACTGAAGCTTTCTTT	CASSLNPYNTEAFF
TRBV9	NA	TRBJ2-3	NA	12	TGTGCCAGCAGCGTAAACGGAGATACGCAGTATTTT	CASSVNGDTQYF
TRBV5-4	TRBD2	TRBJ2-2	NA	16	TGTGCCAGCAGCTCATCGGGACTACTAAACACCGGGGAGCTGTTTTTT	CASSSSGLLNTGELFF
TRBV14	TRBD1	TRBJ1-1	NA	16	TGTGCCAGCAGCCCACGGGGCAGGGGGCGGTGGACTGAAGCTTTCTTT	CASSPRGRGRWTEAFF
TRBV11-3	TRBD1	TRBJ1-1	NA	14	TGTGCCAGCAGCTTGGGACAGATGAACACTGAAGCTTTCTTT	CASSLGQMNTEAFF
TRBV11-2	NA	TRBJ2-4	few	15	TGTGCCAGCAGCGTCGGGACAATCACCGCTAATTTTCAGTACTTC	CASSVGTITANFQYF
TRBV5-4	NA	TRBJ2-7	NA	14	TGTGCCAGCAGCCCTGACCCGGGTTCCTACGAGCAGTACTTC	CASSPDPGSYEQYF
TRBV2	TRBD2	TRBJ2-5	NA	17	TGTGCCAGCAGTGAGGAGCGGGAGGAATCGTTCCGGGAGACCCAGTACTTC	CASSEEREESFRETQYF
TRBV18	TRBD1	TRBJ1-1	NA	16	TGTGCCAGCTCACACCGACAGGGGGCGATGAACACTGAAGCTTTCTTT	CASSHRQGAMNTEAFF
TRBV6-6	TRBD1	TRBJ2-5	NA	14	TGTGCCAGCAGGGGACAGGGGGCAGAGGAGACCCAGTACTTC	CASRGQGAEETQYF
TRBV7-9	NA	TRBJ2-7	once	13	TGTGCCAGCAGCTTAGGGGCGGACAACGAGCAGTACTTC	CASSLGADNEQYF
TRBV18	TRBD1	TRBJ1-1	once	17	TGTGCCAGCTCACGGACCGGGACAGGGCGAATGAACACTGAAGCTTTCTTT	CASSRTGTGRMNTEAFF
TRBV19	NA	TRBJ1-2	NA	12	TGTGCCAGTATGGCAGGACTCTATGGCTACACCTTC	CASMAGLYGYTF
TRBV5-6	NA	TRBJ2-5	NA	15	TGTGCCAGCAGCTTGGGGGCGGGGTCTCAAGAGACCCAGTACTTC	CASSLGAGSQETQYF
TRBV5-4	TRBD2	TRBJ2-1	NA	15	TGTGCCAGCAGCTTAACTAGCGGGAGGAACAATGAGCAGTTCTTC	CASSLTSGRNNEQFF
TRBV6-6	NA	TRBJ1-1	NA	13	TGTGCCAGCAGTTACTCTCCTGAGGAGAGGGCTTTCTTT	CASSYSPEERAFF
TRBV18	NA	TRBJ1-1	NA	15	TGTGCCAGCTCACCATCCCGAACAGGTCCTGCTGAAGCTTTCTTT	CASSPSRTGPAEAFF
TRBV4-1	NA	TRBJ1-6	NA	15	TGCGCCAGCAGCCAATTATGGGGGGTTCGGTCACCCCTCCACTTT	CASSQLWGVRSPLHF
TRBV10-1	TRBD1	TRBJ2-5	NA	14	TGCGCCAGCAGTGAGGGGACAGCCCGGGAGACCCAGTACTTC	CASSEGTARETQYF
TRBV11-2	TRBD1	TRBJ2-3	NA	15	TGTGCCAGCAGCTTAGGACAGGGGAGGACAGATACGCAGTATTTT	CASSLGQGRTDTQYF
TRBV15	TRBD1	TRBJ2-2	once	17	TGTGCCACCAGCAGAGGACAGGGGGCTTCGAACACCGGGGAGCTGTTTTTT	CATSRGQGASNTGELFF